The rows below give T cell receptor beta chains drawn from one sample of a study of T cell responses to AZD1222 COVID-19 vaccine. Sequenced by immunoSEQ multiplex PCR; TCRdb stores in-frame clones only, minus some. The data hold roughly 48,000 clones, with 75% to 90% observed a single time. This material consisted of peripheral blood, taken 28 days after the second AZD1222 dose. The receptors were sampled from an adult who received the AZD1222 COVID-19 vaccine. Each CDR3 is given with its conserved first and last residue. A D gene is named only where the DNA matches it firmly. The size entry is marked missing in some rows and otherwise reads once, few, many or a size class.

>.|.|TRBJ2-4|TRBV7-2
TGTGCCAGCAGCCCAGCCCAGGGGCGAAACATTCAGTACTTC
CASSPAQGRNIQYF
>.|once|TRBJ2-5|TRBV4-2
TGTGCCAGCAGCCAAGATCTGGTAGGGGGGGAGACCCAGTACTTC
CASSQDLVGGETQYF
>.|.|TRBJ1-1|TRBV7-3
TGTGCCAGCAGCGGGGGGAGGACTGAAGCTTTCTTT
CASSGGRTEAFF
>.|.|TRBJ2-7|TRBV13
TGTGCCAGCAGCTTAGGTCGGTACGAGCAGTACTTC
CASSLGRYEQYF
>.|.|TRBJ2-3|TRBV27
TGTGCCAGCAGTTTGTGGCCGGCAGATACGCAGTATTTT
CASSLWPADTQYF
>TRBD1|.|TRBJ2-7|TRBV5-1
TGCGCCAGCAGCCCGGGACAGGGGGCGAACGAGCAGTACTTC
CASSPGQGANEQYF
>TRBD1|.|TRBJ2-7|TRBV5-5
TGTGCCAGCAGCTTATCCGGACAGGGCTACGAGCAGTACTTC
CASSLSGQGYEQYF
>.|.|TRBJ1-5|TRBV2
TGTGCCAGCAGTGAAAGGGAATCGAGCAATCAGCCCCAGCATTTT
CASSERESSNQPQHF
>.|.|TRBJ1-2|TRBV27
TGTGCCAGCAGGCCAAATCCGGGACTGACTAACTATGGCTACACCTTC
CASRPNPGLTNYGYTF
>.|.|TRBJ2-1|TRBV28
TGTGCCAGCAGTTCGAATAACAATGAGCAGTTCTTC
CASSSNNNEQFF
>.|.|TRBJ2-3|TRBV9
TGTGCCAGCAGCCCTGGTACAGATACGCAGTATTTT
CASSPGTDTQYF
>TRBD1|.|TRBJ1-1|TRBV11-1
TGTGCCAGCAGCTTATTGGGACAGGGGGCTGGAGCTTTCTTT
CASSLLGQGAGAFF
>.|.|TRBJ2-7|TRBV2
TGTGCCAGCGGTTTAGCCTACGAGCAGTACTTC
CASGLAYEQYF
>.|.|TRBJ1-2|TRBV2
TGTGCCAGCCACCCCGGGGAGGGCTACACCTTC
CASHPGEGYTF
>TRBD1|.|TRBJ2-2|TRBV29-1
TGCAGCGCCGTCGGACAGGGGACCGGGGAGCTGTTTTTT
CSAVGQGTGELFF
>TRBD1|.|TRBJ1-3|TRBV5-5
TGTGCCAGCAAAATACAGGGGGAGTTGGGAAACACCATATATTTT
CASKIQGELGNTIYF
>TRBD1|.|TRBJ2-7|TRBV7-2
TGTGCCAGCAGCTTATCAGGTCAGGGGGCGGGCGAGCAGTACTTC
CASSLSGQGAGEQYF
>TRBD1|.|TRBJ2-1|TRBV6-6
TGTGCCAGCAGTTCCCTTGACAGGGCCTCCTACAATGAGCAGTTCTTC
CASSSLDRASYNEQFF
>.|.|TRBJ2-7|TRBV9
TGTGCCAGCAGCGTAGGCCCCGGGGACGAGCAGTACTTC
CASSVGPGDEQYF
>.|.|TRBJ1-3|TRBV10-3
TGTGCCATCAGTGGGGTGGATGGAAACACCATATATTTT
CAISGVDGNTIYF
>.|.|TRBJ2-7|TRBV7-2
TGTGCCAGCAGCTTAGTGGGGCACCAGAAACAATACGAGCAGTACTTC
CASSLVGHQKQYEQYF
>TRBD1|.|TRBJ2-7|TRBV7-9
TGTGCCAGCAGCTTAATCGACAGGGGGCTGTACGAGCAGTACTTC
CASSLIDRGLYEQYF
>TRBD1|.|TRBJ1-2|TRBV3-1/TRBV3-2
TGTGCCAGCAGCCAGACAGGGGATGGCTACACCTTC
CASSQTGDGYTF
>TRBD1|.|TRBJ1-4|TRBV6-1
TGTGCCAGCAGTGAAGCCCTCAGGGGGGATCTGTTTTTT
CASSEALRGDLFF
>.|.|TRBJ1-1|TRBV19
TGTGCCAGTAGTACCTTTACAGGGCCGGGGACTGAAGCTTTCTTT
CASSTFTGPGTEAFF
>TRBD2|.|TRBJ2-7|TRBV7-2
TGTGCCAGCAGCTTGGGGACTAGCGGTGCGACCTACGAGCAGTACTTC
CASSLGTSGATYEQYF
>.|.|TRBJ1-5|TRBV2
TGTGCCAGCAGTGAAGCAGGACCATGGCAGCCCCAGCATTTT
CASSEAGPWQPQHF
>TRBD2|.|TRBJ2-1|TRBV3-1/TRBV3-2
TGTGCCAGCAGCCAAGAAAGTCTAGCGGGGGGGCAGTTCTTC
CASSQESLAGGQFF
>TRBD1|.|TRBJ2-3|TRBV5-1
TGCGCCAGCAGCTCCTATGGACAGGGAACAGATACGCAGTATTTT
CASSSYGQGTDTQYF
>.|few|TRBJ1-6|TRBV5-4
TGTGCCAGCAGCCTTACAGGGAATAATTCACCCCTCCACTTT
CASSLTGNNSPLHF
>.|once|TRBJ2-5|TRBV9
TGTGCCAGCAGCGTAGCGGGAGCGGTCCAAGAGACCCAGTACTTC
CASSVAGAVQETQYF
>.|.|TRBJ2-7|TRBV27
TGTGCCAGACATGACGGAGACACAGAAGGCTACGAGCAGTACTTC
CARHDGDTEGYEQYF
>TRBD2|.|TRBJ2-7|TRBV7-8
TGTGCCAGCACCTTAGCGGGAGGGGGGTCCTACGAGCAGTACTTC
CASTLAGGGSYEQYF
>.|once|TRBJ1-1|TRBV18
TGTGCCAGCTCACCACAGGATACTGAAGCTTTCTTT
CASSPQDTEAFF
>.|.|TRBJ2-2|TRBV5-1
TGCGCCAGCACCATTGAGGGGGTTAGGACCGGGGAGCTGTTTTTT
CASTIEGVRTGELFF
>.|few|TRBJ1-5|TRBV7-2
TGTGCCAGCAGCTTAGCGCAGTACAATCAGCCCCAGCATTTT
CASSLAQYNQPQHF
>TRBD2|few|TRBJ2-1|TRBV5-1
TGCGCCAGCAGCTTGGACGGGACTAGCAACAATGAGCAGTTCTTC
CASSLDGTSNNEQFF
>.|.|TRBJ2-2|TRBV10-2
TGCGCCAGCTCATGGACTTCGAACACCGGGGAGCTGTTTTTT
CASSWTSNTGELFF
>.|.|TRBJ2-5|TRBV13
TGTGCCAGCAGCTTAATCACAGAGACAGAGACCCAGTACTTC
CASSLITETETQYF
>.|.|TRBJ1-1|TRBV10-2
TGCGCCAGCAGTGAATACGCGGACACTGAAGCTTTCTTT
CASSEYADTEAFF
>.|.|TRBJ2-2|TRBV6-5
TGTGCCAGCAGTCCTGGGACGACCGGGGAGCTGTTTTTT
CASSPGTTGELFF
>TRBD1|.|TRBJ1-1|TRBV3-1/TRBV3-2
TGTGCCAGCAGCCAAGAGTCAGGGGGCCGATCCGGCACTGAAGCTTTCTTT
CASSQESGGRSGTEAFF
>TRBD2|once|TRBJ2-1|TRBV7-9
TGTGCCAGCAGCGCCCTTACTAGCGAGATAAACAATGAGCAGTTCTTC
CASSALTSEINNEQFF
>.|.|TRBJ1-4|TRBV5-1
TGCGCCAGCAGCCCGGGGTCGGGTGAAAAACTGTTTTTT
CASSPGSGEKLFF
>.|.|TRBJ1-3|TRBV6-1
TGTGCCAGCAGTGAAGCCCAGAGGGACACCATATATTTT
CASSEAQRDTIYF
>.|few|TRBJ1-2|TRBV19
TGTGCCAGTTCCCCCCCGGGGAGAATCTATGGCTACACCTTC
CASSPPGRIYGYTF
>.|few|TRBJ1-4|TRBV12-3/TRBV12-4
TGTGCCAGCAGTTTAGGTACGGGAAAACTGTTTTTT
CASSLGTGKLFF
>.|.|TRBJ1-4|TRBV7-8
TGTGCCAGCAGCTTAAGTTTGGGGCCAGGGGATAACGAAAAACTGTTTTTT
CASSLSLGPGDNEKLFF
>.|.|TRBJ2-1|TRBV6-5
TGTGCCAGCAGTTGGGGCTACAATGAGCAGTTCTTC
CASSWGYNEQFF
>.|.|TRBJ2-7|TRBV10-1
TGCGCCAGCAGTGAGGGAGGGAGCTCCTACGAGCAGTACTTC
CASSEGGSSYEQYF
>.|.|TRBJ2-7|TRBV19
TGTGCCAGTAGTGCGGGACTCAAATACGAGCAGTACTTC
CASSAGLKYEQYF
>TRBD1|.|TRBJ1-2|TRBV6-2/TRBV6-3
TGTGCCAGCAGCCCTATTCGGGGGACAGGGATAGGGAACTATGGCTACACCTTC
CASSPIRGTGIGNYGYTF
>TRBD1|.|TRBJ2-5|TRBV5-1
TGCGCCAGCAGCATCGGGGACAGGGGAGAGACCCAGTACTTC
CASSIGDRGETQYF
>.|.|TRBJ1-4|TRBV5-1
TGCGCCAGCAGCTTGGCAGGGTCAGAAGAAAAACTGTTTTTT
CASSLAGSEEKLFF
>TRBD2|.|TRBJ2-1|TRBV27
TGTGCCAGCAGTCCGTGGACTAGCGGCAATGAGCAGTTCTTC
CASSPWTSGNEQFF